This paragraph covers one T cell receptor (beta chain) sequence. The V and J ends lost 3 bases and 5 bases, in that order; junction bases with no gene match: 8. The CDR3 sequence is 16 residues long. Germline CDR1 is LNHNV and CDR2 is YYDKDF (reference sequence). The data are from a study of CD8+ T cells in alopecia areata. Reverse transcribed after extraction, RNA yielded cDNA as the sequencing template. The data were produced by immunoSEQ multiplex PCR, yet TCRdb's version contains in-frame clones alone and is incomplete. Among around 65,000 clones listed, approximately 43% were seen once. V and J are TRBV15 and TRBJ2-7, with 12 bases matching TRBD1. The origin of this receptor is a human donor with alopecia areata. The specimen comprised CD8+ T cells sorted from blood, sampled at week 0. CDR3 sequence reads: CATSRWDRGLGDEQYF. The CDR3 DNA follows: TGTGCCACCAGCAGGTGGGACAGGGGGCTAGGTGACGAGCAGTACTTC.